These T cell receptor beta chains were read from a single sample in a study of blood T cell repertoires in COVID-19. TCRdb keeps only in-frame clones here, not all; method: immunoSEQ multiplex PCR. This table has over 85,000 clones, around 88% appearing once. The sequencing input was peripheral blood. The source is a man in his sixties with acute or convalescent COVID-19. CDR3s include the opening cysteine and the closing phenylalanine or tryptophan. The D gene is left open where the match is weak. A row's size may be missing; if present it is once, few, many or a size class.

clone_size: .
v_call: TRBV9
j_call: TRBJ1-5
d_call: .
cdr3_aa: CASSGSLGQPQHF
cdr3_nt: TGTGCCAGCAGCGGGAGCCTGGGTCAGCCCCAGCATTTT

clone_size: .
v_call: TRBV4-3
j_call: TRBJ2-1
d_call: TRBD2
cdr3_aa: CASSPVIGGGEQFF
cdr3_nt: TGCGCCAGCAGCCCCGTTATCGGGGGGGGTGAGCAGTTCTTC

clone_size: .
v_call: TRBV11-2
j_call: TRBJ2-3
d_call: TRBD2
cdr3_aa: CASSPLRSTSGRADTQYF
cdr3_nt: TGTGCCAGCAGCCCGCTCCGGTCGACTAGCGGGAGGGCAGATACGCAGTATTTT

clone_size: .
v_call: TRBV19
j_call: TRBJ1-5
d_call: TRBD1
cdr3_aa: CATKGAGQNSNQPQHF
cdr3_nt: TGTGCCACCAAGGGGGCGGGGCAGAATAGCAATCAGCCCCAGCATTTT

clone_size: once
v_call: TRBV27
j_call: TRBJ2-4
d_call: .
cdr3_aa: CASSFMRSAKNIQYF
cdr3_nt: TGTGCCAGCAGTTTTATGAGGAGTGCCAAAAACATTCAGTACTTC

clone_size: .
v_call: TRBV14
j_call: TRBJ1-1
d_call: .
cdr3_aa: CASSQARWNTEAFF
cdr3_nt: TGTGCCAGCAGCCAAGCACGGTGGAACACTGAAGCTTTCTTT

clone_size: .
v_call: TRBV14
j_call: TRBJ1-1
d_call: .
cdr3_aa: CASSQSLNTEAFF
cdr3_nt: TGTGCCAGCAGCCAAAGCCTGAACACTGAAGCTTTCTTT

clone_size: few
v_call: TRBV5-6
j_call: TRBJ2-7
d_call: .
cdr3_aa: CASSLAFEQYF
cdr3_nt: TGTGCCAGCAGCTTGGCTTTCGAGCAGTACTTC

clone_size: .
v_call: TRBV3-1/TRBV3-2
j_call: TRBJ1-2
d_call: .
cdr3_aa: CASSQGGSYGYTF
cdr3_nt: TGTGCCAGCAGCCAAGGCGGGTCTTATGGCTACACCTTC

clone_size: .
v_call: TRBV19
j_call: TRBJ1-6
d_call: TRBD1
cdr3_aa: CASSLGQGANNSPLHF
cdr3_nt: TGTGCCAGTAGTCTCGGACAGGGGGCAAATAATTCACCCCTCCACTTT

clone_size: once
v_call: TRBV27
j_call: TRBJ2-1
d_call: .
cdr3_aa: CASSFSSAGEQFF
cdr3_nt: TGTGCCAGCAGTTTCTCTTCGGCGGGCGAGCAGTTCTTC